This T cell receptor (beta chain) emerged from a study of T cell responses to AZD1222 COVID-19 vaccine. Study-wide findings and caveats: White British ancestry dominated among donors, who included more females, and clonal diversity was possibly underestimated. Across spike, vaccine-associated CD4 TCRs were found, dominant at 160-218 and 743-854. Samples come after the peak T cell response, not at day 14.

The CDR3 length is 15 residues. V shed 1 base and J shed 2 bases, with 11 bases lying between them. Germline V gives CDR1 SGHVS, CDR2 FNYEAQ. On this clone itself: What it binds is unknown.

The protocol was immunoSEQ multiplex PCR, while the TCRdb copy is restricted to in-frame clones and leaves out a portion. Seen here are 120,000 or so clones, about 90% observed once, and the top ten hold about 16%. Material: peripheral blood, obtained 28 days after the second AZD1222 dose. This TCR was recovered from an adult who received the AZD1222 COVID-19 vaccine. The V gene is TRBV7-6, the J gene TRBJ1-1; D is ambiguous. CDR3 bases: TGTGCCAGCAGCTTAGAACATGACGGAAACACTGAAGCTTTCTTT. Translated, it gives CASSLEHDGNTEAFF.